The 5 T cell receptor beta chains presented below share a single source sample, sequenced in a study of identical twins. A single record per CDR3 protein comes from TCRdb applying MiXCR to the 5' RACE reads. The profile shows 1,800,000 or so distinct CDR3 sequences, around a third of them singletons. The specimen sequenced was cord blood. The source of these receptors is a newborn girl in good health.

This clonotype showed up just a few times. This CDR3 is CSARGIVAGGSSYNEQFF. CDR3 bases: TGCAGTGCTAGAGGGATAGTAGCGGGGGGGAGCTCCTACAATGAGCAGTTCTTC. The rearrangement uses TRBV20-1 and TRBJ2-1; 11 bases match TRBD2. The CDR3 runs to 18 residues. The V gene's germline CDR1 is DFQATT and CDR2 SNEGSKA (reference sequence). V shed 1 base and J 0 bases; nucleotides not matched to a gene: 8.

This chain joins TRBV20-1 and TRBJ2-3; 8 nucleotides agree with TRBD2. Trimming cost V 6 bases and J 8 bases; bases outside gene matches: 16. This CDR3 spans 15 amino acids. Germline values: CDR1 DFQATT, CDR2 SNEGSKA (reference sequence). The CDR3 region has the DNA TGCAGTGCCGGGGGAATGGCTAGCGGGTTAGGTACGCAGTATTTT. It codes for CSAGGMASGLGTQYF.

This clonotype has a count of ten or more. The rearrangement links TRBV24-1 to TRBJ2-7, with D perhaps TRBD2 (5 bases). V was cut by 5 bases and J by 4 bases, with 8 bases left in between. The germline V gene has CDR1 KGHDR and CDR2 SFDVKD. This CDR3 is 12 amino acids long. The CDR3 nucleotides read TGTGCCACCAGTGGGGGAGATTACGAGCAGTACTTC. This codes for CATSGGDYEQYF.

The rearrangement joins TRBV20-1 to TRBJ2-4; D gene ambiguous. Trimming cost V 0 bases and J 4 bases, with 4 bases left between them. The CDR3 has 12 amino acids. The germline CDR1 and CDR2 sequences are DFQATT and SNEGSKA (reference sequence). The CDR3 nucleotides read TGCAGTGCTAGAGATGGGAAAAACATTCAGTACTTC. Residues: CSARDGKNIQYF.

The chain employs TRBV20-1 and TRBJ2-1; TRBD2 matches 7 bases. The CDR3 extends over 13 amino acids. Germline V gene data show CDR1 as DFQATT and CDR2 as SNEGSKA (reference sequence). The J segment lost 8 bases and the V segment lost 6 bases, leaving 10 bases of the junction unmatched. The chain's CDR3 is CSALEAGLDEQFF. In DNA, the CDR3 is TGCAGTGCCCTCGAAGCGGGACTCGATGAGCAGTTCTTC.